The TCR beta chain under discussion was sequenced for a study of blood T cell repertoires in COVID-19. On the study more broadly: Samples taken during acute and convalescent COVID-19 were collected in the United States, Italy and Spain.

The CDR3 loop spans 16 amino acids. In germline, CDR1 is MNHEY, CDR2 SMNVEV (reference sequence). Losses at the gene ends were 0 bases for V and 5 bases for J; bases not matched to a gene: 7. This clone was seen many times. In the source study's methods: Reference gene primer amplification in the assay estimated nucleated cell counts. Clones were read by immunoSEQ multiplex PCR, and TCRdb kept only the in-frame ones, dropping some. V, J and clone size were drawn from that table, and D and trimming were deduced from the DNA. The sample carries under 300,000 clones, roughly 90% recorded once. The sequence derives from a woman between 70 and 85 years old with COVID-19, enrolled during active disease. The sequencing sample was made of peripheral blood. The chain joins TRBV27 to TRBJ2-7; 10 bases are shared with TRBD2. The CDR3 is CASSLSWLAGVDEQYF. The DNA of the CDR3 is TGTGCCAGCAGTTTATCATGGCTAGCGGGGGTCGACGAGCAGTACTTC.